A single sample gave rise to the 23 T cell receptor beta chains below, sequenced in a study of T cells in Graves' hyperthyroidism and ophthalmopathy. The TCR beta CDR3 regions underwent amplification using RNA transcripts as the source. The HTBI primer set served for first-round RT-PCR of the TCR CDR3. One entry per CDR3 protein results from TCRdb running MiXCR on the multiplex PCR reads. This sample has approximately 430,000 distinct CDR3 sequences, with over 12% found just once. The sequenced material came from blood. The source of these receptors is a young man with Graves' ophthalmopathy.

This clonotype was detected only a few times. The rearrangement uses TRBV9 and TRBJ2-2; possible D gene TRBD2, 6 bases. Germline V gene lookup returns CDR1 SGDLS and CDR2 YYNGEE. V was clipped by 1 base and J by 2 bases, with 9 bases between them. This CDR3 comprises 15 residues. CDR3 sequence reads: CASSVIADNTGELFF. The CDR3 bases are TGTGCCAGCAGCGTAATAGCGGATAACACCGGGGAGCTGTTTTTT.

At least ten counts were recorded for this clonotype. The genes are TRBV12-3 or TRBV12-4 and TRBJ2-1, with 11 bases matching TRBD1. Trimming removed 4 bases from V and 7 bases from J; junction bases left unmatched: 3. The CDR3 is 14 amino acids. CDR3 DNA sequence: TGTGCCAGCAGTTCCGGACAGGGGGCGAATGAGCAGTTCTTC. Protein product: CASSSGQGANEQFF.

This clonotype was detected ten times or more. The rearrangement uses TRBV11-2 and TRBJ2-5; 7 positions agree with TRBD1. The germline V gene has CDR1 SGHAT and CDR2 FQNNGV. With V trimmed by 3 bases and J by 3 bases, 4 bases remained unmatched. This CDR3 has 14 amino acids. CDR3 sequence: CASSFNTGEETQYF. CDR3 nucleotide sequence: TGTGCCAGCAGCTTTAACACAGGGGAAGAGACCCAGTACTTC.

The sample holds many counts of this clonotype. The J gene is TRBJ2-1, the V gene TRBV6-1; D possibly corresponds to TRBD2 (6 bases). Between the trimmed V and J ends, which lost 1 base and 0 bases, there was a span of 10 bases. The CDR3 has 16 residues. CDR1 and CDR2 (germline): MNHNS, SASEGT. The CDR3, as DNA: TGTGCCAGCAGTGAAGTTGCGGGAAGCTCCTACAATGAGCAGTTCTTC. Translation: CASSEVAGSSYNEQFF.

The V call is TRBV20-1, the J call TRBJ1-6; the D gene is possibly TRBD1 (6 bases). Germline CDR1 and CDR2: DFQATT and SNEGSKA (reference sequence). Trimming pared 1 base from V and 6 bases from J, leaving 16 bases between. The CDR3 runs 16 residues. In nucleotides, the CDR3 is TGCAGTGCTAGAGTTCGACTGCAGGGGTTTAATTCACCCCTCCACTTT. Protein sequence: CSARVRLQGFNSPLHF.

The chain combines TRBV7-2 with TRBJ2-3; 8 bases match TRBD2. From germline, CDR1 is SGHTA and CDR2 FQGNSA. V was pared by 2 bases and J by 5 bases, with 9 bases of the junction left unmatched. The CDR3 runs 16 residues. The CDR3 region has the DNA TGTGCCAGCAGCTTAAAAGGGACTAGTGGACGAGATACGCAGTATTTT. Residues: CASSLKGTSGRDTQYF.

This clonotype came up many times. The gene calls are TRBV27 and TRBJ2-1; perhaps D is TRBD1 or TRBD2 (5 bases each). CDR1 and CDR2 from the germline V gene are MNHEY and SMNVEV (reference sequence). The CDR3 consists of 12 residues. V lost 7 bases to trimming and J lost 4 bases, with 8 bases between them. The CDR3 loop reads CASMGVYNEQFF. The CDR3 DNA sequence: TGTGCCAGCATGGGGGTTTACAATGAGCAGTTCTTC.

This clonotype was counted at least ten times. This sequence joins TRBV11-2 and TRBJ2-1; D is perhaps TRBD1 (6 bases). Per germline, CDR1 SGHAT and CDR2 FQNNGV. The CDR3 extends over 14 amino acids. V lost 5 bases and J 3 bases, leaving 11 bases between the germline ends. The CDR3 here is CASSPRDNYNEQFF. The CDR3, as DNA: TGTGCCAGCAGCCCCCGGGACAACTACAATGAGCAGTTCTTC.

This clonotype was seen more than once but under ten times. This sequence joins TRBV19 and TRBJ1-2; 8 bases are a match to TRBD1. The CDR3 totals 15 residues. V lost 5 bases to trimming and J lost 4 bases; unmatched junction nucleotides: 9. Germline V gives CDR1 LNHDA, CDR2 SQIVND (reference sequence). In DNA form, the CDR3 reads TGTGCCAGTAGTTCCCGGACAGGGCAAGGCTATGGCTACACCTTC. Its translation is CASSSRTGQGYGYTF.

This clonotype occurred many times. The chain is built from TRBV11-2 and TRBJ2-7, with a weak D call TRBD2 (6 bases). The CDR3 has 15 amino acids. Germline CDR1 SGHAT, CDR2 FQNNGV. The germline V and J ends were trimmed by 4 bases and 4 bases, with 17 bases remaining between them. CDR3 amino acids: CASSSPLTGVYEQYF. The CDR3 DNA follows: TGTGCCAGCAGCTCCCCCCTTACGGGAGTATACGAGCAGTACTTC.

This clonotype was seen a few times. The chain employs TRBV19 and TRBJ2-1; D is unclear. V gave up 3 bases and J gave up 4 bases, with 22 bases separating them. Germline V gives CDR1 LNHDA, CDR2 SQIVND (reference sequence). The CDR3 is 18 amino acids. The CDR3 sequence: CASSMTLGGYVQYNEQFF. The DNA of the CDR3 is TGTGCCAGTAGTATGACTTTGGGTGGCTACGTTCAATACAATGAGCAGTTCTTC.

This clonotype was detected a few times. Germline and junction disagree at one end, which may indicate a read error. The chain couples TRBV11-2 to TRBJ2-7; D is perhaps TRBD1 (5 bases). This CDR3 is 15 amino acids long. From germline, CDR1 is SGHAT and CDR2 FQNNGV. The DNA for the CDR3 is TGTGCCAGCAGCTTAGCTTTCGCAGGGCCCTACGGGCAGTACTTC. Translating gives CASSLAFAGPYGQYF.

A note on this clonotype: A much more abundant neighbour one base away suggests this may be a read error. V and J are TRBV3-1 and TRBJ2-2, with TRBD2 matching over 8 bases. There are 15 residues in the CDR3. The V gene's germline CDR1 is LGHDT and CDR2 YNNKEL (reference sequence). The CDR3 sequence is CASSQGLAGTRELFF. CDR3 DNA: TGTGCCAGCAGCCAAGGCCTAGCGGGCACCAGGGAGCTGTTTTTT.

Many counts were recorded for this clonotype. The J gene is TRBJ2-5, the V gene TRBV7-9, with no clear D. Looked up from germline, CDR1 is SEHNR and CDR2 is FQNEAQ (reference sequence). CDR3 size: 13 residues. The V gene lost 5 bases and the J gene lost 4 bases, with 11 bases spanning the gap. The CDR3 spells CASSQMGSETQYF. The CDR3, as DNA: TGTGCCAGCAGCCAGATGGGGTCAGAGACCCAGTACTTC.

This clonotype was detected ten times or more. The genes are TRBV19 and TRBJ2-7, with D tentatively TRBD1 (6 bases). The length of the CDR3 is 13 residues. Germline V CDR1 and CDR2: LNHDA, SQIVND (reference sequence). V was pared by 11 bases and J by 0 bases, with 14 bases between. The CDR3 spells CASMDSNSYEQYF. The CDR3 DNA reads as TGTGCCTCCATGGACAGCAACTCCTACGAGCAGTACTTC.

At least ten counts were recorded for this clonotype. This sequence joins TRBV6-2 or TRBV6-3 and TRBJ1-1; 8 bases agree with TRBD1. The CDR3 extends over 14 amino acids. Trimming at V came to 8 bases and at J to 5 bases, leaving 10 bases not matched to a gene. CDR1 is MNHEY and CDR2 is SVGEGT in the germline V gene. The DNA of the CDR3 is TGTGCCAGCCACTGGGCAGGGGGCGGAACTGAAGCTTTCTTT. Its translation: CASHWAGGGTEAFF.

This clonotype has just a few counts. The chain recombines TRBV4-2 with TRBJ1-6, with 7 bases that match TRBD1. V lost 4 bases and J lost 7; bases outside the gene matches: 10. Germline-derived CDR1 and CDR2 are LGHNA and YNFKEQ. The CDR3 is 16 amino acids. The CDR3 coding sequence is TGTGCCAGCAGCCGACTTGCCGGGACAGCCAATTCACCCCTCCACTTT. Translated: CASSRLAGTANSPLHF.

There are many counts of this clonotype. The CDR3 DNA is TGTGCCAGCAGCTCACTAGCGGGGGGTTCAATCCGGGAGACCCAGTACTTC. It encodes CASSSLAGGSIRETQYF. The chain recombines TRBV7-2 with TRBJ2-5, with 12 bases that match TRBD2. The CDR3 runs 17 residues. Germline V gene sequence: CDR1 SGHTA, CDR2 FQGNSA. V lost 4 bases and J lost 5; bases outside the gene matches: 11.

This clonotype was detected a few times. Mismatch with germline at one junction end may stem from a read error. The V call is TRBV29-1, the J call TRBJ2-7; weak D call: TRBD1 (5 bases). CDR3 size: 12 residues. CDR1 and CDR2 (germline): SQVTM, ANQGSEA. This CDR3 is CSVEGAWREQYF. The CDR3 DNA reads TGCAGCGTGGAAGGGGCATGGCGGGAGCAGTACTTC.

This clonotype appeared many times. The J gene is TRBJ2-3, the V gene TRBV24-1; 10 nucleotides match TRBD1. Trimming at V came to 5 bases and at J to 5 bases, leaving 3 bases not matched to a gene. This CDR3 has 14 amino acids. Germline values: CDR1 KGHDR, CDR2 SFDVKD. The CDR3 spells CATSGWTGGDTQYF. The CDR3 region has the DNA TGTGCCACCAGTGGGTGGACAGGGGGAGATACGCAGTATTTT.

This clonotype has a count of ten or more. The chain combines TRBV20-1 with TRBJ1-1; no clear D. The CDR3 is made up of 13 amino acids. V was cut by 0 bases and J by 4 bases, with 9 bases left in between. Germline V gene sequence: CDR1 DFQATT, CDR2 SNEGSKA (reference sequence). CDR3 bases: TGCAGTGCTAGAGATCCGGCAGGCACTGAAGCTTTCTTT. Its translation is CSARDPAGTEAFF.

The chain employs TRBV6-1 and TRBJ2-4, with 10 bases lining up with TRBD2. V dropped 2 bases and J dropped 6; count of bases not matched to a gene: 4. The length of the CDR3 is 15 residues. The germline CDR1 and CDR2 sequences are MNHNS and SASEGT. The CDR3 protein is CASSESGGASNIQYF. CDR3 DNA: TGTGCCAGCAGTGAAAGCGGGGGGGCGTCAAACATTCAGTACTTC.

Worth noting for this clonotype: This may arise from a read error, as a much more abundant clone is one base away. CDR3: CASSLADAETQYF. CDR3 coding DNA: TGTGCCAGCAGCTTAGCCGACGCAGAGACCCAGTACTTC. The V and J genes are TRBV7-9 and TRBJ2-5; no definite D call. The germline V and J ends were trimmed by 0 bases and 4 bases, with 6 bases remaining between them. Germline loops: CDR1 SEHNR, CDR2 FQNEAQ (reference sequence). CDR3 length: 13 residues.